Below, one T cell receptor (beta chain) is given with its context. These data come from a study of T-cell reconstitution after alpha-beta-depleted transplantation in children. This CDR3 comprises 14 residues. V gave up 2 bases and J gave up 6 bases; unmatched junction bases: 6. Looked up from germline, CDR1 is MNHEY and CDR2 is SVGEGT. The TCRbeta library was prepared with unique molecular identifiers. Using its own MiXCR run on the PCR reads, TCRdb lists one record per CDR3 protein. The table includes 500,000 or so distinct CDR3 sequences, 30% to 35% detected once. The chain combines TRBV6-2 or TRBV6-3 with TRBJ2-7, with 8 bases identical to TRBD2. This TCR was sampled from a human donor who donated a stem cell graft to a child with aplastic anemia. This material consisted of PBMCs from the stem cell graft donor, taken from the stem cell graft. The CDR3 loop is CASSYRAGVTEQYV. The DNA for the CDR3 is TGTGCCAGCAGTTACCGAGCGGGAGTTACCGAGCAGTACGTC.